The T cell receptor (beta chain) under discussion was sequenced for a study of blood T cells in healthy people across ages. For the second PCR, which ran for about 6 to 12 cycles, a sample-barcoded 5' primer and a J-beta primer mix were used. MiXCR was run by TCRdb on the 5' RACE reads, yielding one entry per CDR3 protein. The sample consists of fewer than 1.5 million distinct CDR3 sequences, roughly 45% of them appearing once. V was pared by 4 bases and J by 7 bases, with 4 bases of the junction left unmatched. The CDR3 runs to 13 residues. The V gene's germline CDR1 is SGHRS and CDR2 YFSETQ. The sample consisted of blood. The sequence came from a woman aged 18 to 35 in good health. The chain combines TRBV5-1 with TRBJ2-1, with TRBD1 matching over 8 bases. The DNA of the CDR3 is TGCGCCAGCAGCCCCCGGACAGGGAATGAGCAGTTCTTC. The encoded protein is CASSPRTGNEQFF. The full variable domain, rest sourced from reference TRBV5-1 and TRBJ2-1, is KAGVTQTPRYLIKTRGQQVTLSCSPISGHRSVSWYQQTPGQGLQFLFEYFSETQRNKGNFPGRFSGRQFSNSRSEMNVSTLELGDSALYLCASSPRTGNEQFFGPGTRLTVL.